This TCR beta chain was documented in a study of CD8+ T cells in alopecia areata. Turning to the study itself: Affected scalp percentage determined the severity score of treated patients.

Trimming took 3 bases from V and 7 from J, leaving 3 bases between them. Per germline, CDR1 MDHEN and CDR2 SYDVKM. The CDR3 sequence is 11 residues long. Study outcomes and limitations: Higher clonality than in normal scalp was seen in lesional scalp, especially alopecia totalis/universalis. During tofacitinib treatment, many expanded lesional clones remained in scalp and blood.

The treatment denotes: oral pan-JAK inhibitor, 5-10 mg twice daily. RNA was isolated and reverse transcribed to cDNA, the sequencing template. Clones were read by immunoSEQ multiplex PCR, and TCRdb kept only the in-frame ones, dropping some. The top ten clones hold about a sixth of a sample with 100,000 or so clones, about 61% of them seen once. To note about this clone: Its cognate antigen is unknown.

The chain recombines TRBV28 with TRBJ2-2, with D unresolved. The sequenced sample was CD8+ T cells sorted from blood, obtained at week 56, from a patient treated with tofacitinib. The source of this sequence is a human donor with alopecia areata. The DNA of the CDR3 is TGTGCCAGCAGTTTTCTCGGGGAGCTGTTTTTT. Encoded protein: CASSFLGELFF.